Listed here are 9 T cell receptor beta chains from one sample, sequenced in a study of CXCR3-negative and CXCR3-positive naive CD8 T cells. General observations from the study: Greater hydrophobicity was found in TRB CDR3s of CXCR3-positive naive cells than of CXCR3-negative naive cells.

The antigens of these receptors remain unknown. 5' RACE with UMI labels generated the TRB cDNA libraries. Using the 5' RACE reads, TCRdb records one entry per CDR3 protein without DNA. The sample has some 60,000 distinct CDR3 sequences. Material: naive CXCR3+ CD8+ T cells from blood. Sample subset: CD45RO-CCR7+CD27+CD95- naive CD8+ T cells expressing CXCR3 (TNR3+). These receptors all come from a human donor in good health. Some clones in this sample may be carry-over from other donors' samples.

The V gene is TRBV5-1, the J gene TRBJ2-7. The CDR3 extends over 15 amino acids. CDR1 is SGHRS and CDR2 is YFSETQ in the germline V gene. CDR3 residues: CASSRPGRSSYEQYF.

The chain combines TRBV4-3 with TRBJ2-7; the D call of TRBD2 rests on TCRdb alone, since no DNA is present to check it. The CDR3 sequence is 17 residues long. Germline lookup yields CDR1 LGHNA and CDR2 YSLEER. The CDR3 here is CASSQDRLGLAGNEQYF.

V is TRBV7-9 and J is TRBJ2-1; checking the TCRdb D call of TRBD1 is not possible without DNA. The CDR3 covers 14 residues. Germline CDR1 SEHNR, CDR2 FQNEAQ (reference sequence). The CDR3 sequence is CASSLGDAYNEQFF. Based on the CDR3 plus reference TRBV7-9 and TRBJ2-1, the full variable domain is DTGVSQNPRHKITKRGQNVTFRCDPISEHNRLYWYRQTLGQGPEFLTYFQNEAQLEKSRLLSDRFSAERPKGSFSTLEIQRTEQGDSAMYLCASSLGDAYNEQFFGPGTRLTVL.

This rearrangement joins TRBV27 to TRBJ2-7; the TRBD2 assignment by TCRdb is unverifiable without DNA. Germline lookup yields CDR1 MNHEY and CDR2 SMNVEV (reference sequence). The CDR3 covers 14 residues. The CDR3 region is CASSSLAGGYEQYF.

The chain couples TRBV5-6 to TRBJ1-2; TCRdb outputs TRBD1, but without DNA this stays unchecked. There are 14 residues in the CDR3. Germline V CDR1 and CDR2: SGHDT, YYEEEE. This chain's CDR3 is CASSQGTGGYGYTF.

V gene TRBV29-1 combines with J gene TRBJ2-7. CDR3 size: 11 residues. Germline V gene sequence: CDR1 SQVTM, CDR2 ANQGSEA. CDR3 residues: CSVGRGYEQYF.

The CDR3 reads CASSFNSERLDQETQYF. The rearrangement uses TRBV7-6 and TRBJ2-5; the TCRdb call, TRBD2, lacks DNA for checking. This CDR3 region has 17 residues. Germline CDR1 reads SGHVS; CDR2 reads FNYEAQ.

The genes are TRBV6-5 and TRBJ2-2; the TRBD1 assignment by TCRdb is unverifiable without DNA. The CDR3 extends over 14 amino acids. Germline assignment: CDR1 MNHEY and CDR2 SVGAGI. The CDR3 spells CASSSPGQGGELFF.

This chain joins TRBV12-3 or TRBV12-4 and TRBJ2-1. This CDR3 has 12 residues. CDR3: CASSSLGNEQFF.